Following are 8 T cell receptor beta chains from one sample sequenced in a study of T cells after yellow fever vaccination. TCRdb used MiXCR to reprocess the 5' RACE reads, holding one entry per CDR3 protein. In the table there are 300,000 or so distinct CDR3 sequences, roughly 13% of which are singletons. Sequenced here: CD4+ T cells sorted from PBMCs, sampled 45 days after the yellow fever booster vaccination. Receptor source: a man aged 25-45 years who received the YFV17D yellow fever vaccine.

There are a few counts of this clonotype. The chain recombines TRBV5-1 with TRBJ2-1; 7 nucleotides align to TRBD1. The length of the CDR3 is 11 residues. Trimming removed 5 bases from V and 13 bases from J; junction bases left unmatched: 6. Looked up from germline, CDR1 is SGHRS and CDR2 is YFSETQ. CDR3 bases: TGCGCCAGCAGGGCCGGGACAGCTCAGTTCTTC. Translated: CASRAGTAQFF.

The sample holds a few counts of this clonotype. The chain has TRBV11-1 and TRBJ1-2; 7 nucleotides align to TRBD1. This CDR3 spans 15 amino acids. Germline lookup yields CDR1 SGHAT and CDR2 FQDESV (reference sequence). V trimming: 6 bases; J trimming: 8 bases; junction bases outside the gene matches: 15. The chain's CDR3 is CASSLTGTAYRGYTF. As DNA, the CDR3 is TGTGCCAGCAGTTTGACCGGGACAGCCTACCGGGGCTACACCTTC.

CDR3 in DNA: TGTGCCAGCAGTGTCCGGGACAGGGGTGCGCGACAAGAGACCCAGTACTTC. Translated: CASSVRDRGARQETQYF. This chain connects TRBV6-2 or TRBV6-3 to TRBJ2-5, with 10 bases lining up with TRBD1. J gave up 2 bases and V 5 bases, and 11 bases lay outside the gene matches. Germline CDR1 is MNHEY and CDR2 is SVGEGT. The CDR3 is made up of 17 amino acids.

This rearrangement joins TRBV20-1 to TRBJ2-7; D is perhaps TRBD2 (6 bases). The length of the CDR3 is 11 residues. CDR1 is DFQATT and CDR2 is SNEGSKA in the germline V gene (reference sequence). The germline V and J ends were trimmed by 5 bases and 7 bases, with 12 bases remaining between them. This CDR3 reads CSASWGGEQYF. CDR3 sequence (DNA): TGCAGTGCTTCCTGGGGAGGTGAGCAGTACTTC.

This clonotype has ten or more counts. The V gene is TRBV12-3 or TRBV12-4, the J gene TRBJ2-7; D unclear. The CDR3 loop spans 13 amino acids. The germline V and J ends were trimmed by 0 bases and 0 bases, with 3 bases remaining between them. In DNA form, the CDR3 reads TGTGCCAGCAGTTTAGCGACCTCCTACGAGCAGTACTTC. Its protein product is CASSLATSYEQYF.

This clonotype occurred a few times. V gene TRBV5-1 combines with J gene TRBJ2-2, with a possible D match to TRBD1 (6 bases). The CDR3 totals 14 residues. The germline CDR1 and CDR2 sequences are SGHRS and YFSETQ. The V and J ends lost 3 bases and 6 bases respectively, with 12 bases between them. Written as DNA, the CDR3 is TGCGCCAGCAGCTCATATACAGGGCCCGGGGAGCTGTTTTTT. The encoded protein is CASSSYTGPGELFF. The variable domain in full, with the rest retrieved from reference TRBV5-1 and TRBJ2-2, is KAGVTQTPRYLIKTRGQQVTLSCSPISGHRSVSWYQQTPGQGLQFLFEYFSETQRNKGNFPGRFSGRQFSNSRSEMNVSTLELGDSALYLCASSSYTGPGELFFGEGSRLTVL.

The rearrangement uses TRBV10-2 and TRBJ2-2; D not certain. Trimming pared 8 bases from V and 2 bases from J, leaving 3 bases between. The V gene's germline CDR1 is WSHSY and CDR2 SAAADI. This CDR3 has 11 residues. The CDR3 DNA reads as TGCGCCAGCCACAACACCGGGGAGCTGTTTTTT. It is translated as CASHNTGELFF.

The rearrangement joins TRBV18 to TRBJ2-1; 8 bases match TRBD1. The CDR3 covers 15 residues. Per germline, CDR1 KGHSH and CDR2 LQKENI. V dropped 2 bases and J dropped 3; count of bases not matched to a gene: 3. The CDR3 here is CASSPGTGLYNEQFF. The CDR3 DNA sequence: TGTGCCAGCTCACCAGGGACAGGACTCTACAATGAGCAGTTCTTC.